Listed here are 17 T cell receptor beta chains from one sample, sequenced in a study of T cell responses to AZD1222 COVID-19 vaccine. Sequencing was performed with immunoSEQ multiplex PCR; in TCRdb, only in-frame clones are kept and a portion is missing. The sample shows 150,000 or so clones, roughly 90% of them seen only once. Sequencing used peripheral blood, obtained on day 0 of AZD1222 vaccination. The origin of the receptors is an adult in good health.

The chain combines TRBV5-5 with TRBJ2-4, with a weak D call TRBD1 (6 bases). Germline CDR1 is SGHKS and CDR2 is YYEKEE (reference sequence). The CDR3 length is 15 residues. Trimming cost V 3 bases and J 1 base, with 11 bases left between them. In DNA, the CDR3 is TGTGCCAGCAGCTCGGTGCAGGGGGCCAAAAACATTCAGTACTTC. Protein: CASSSVQGAKNIQYF.

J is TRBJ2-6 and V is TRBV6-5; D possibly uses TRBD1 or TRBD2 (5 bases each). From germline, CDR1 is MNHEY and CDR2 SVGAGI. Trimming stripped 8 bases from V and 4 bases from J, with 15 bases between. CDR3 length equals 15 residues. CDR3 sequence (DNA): TGTGCCAGCCAACCTTCAGGGACCGGGGCCAACGTCCTGACTTTC. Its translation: CASQPSGTGANVLTF.

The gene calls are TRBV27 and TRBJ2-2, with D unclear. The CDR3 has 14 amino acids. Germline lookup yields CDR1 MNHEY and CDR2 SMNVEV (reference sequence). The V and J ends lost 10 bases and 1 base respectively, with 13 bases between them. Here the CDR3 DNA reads TGTGCCATCCACCCCCGATTGAACACCGGGGAGCTGTTTTTT. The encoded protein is CAIHPRLNTGELFF.

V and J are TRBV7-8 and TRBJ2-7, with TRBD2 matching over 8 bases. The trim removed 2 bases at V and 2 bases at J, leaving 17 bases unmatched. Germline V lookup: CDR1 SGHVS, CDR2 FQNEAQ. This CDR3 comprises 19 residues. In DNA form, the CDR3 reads TGTGCCAGCAGCTTAAAGTCGGGGGGGAGGTCCTATTTAGCCTACGAGCAGTACTTC. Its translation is CASSLKSGGRSYLAYEQYF.

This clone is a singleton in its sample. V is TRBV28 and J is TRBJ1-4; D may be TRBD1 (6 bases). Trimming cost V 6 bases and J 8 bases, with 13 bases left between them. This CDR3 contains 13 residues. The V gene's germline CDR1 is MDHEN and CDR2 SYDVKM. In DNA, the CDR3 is TGTGCCAGCAGGAACAGGGTGGCCGAAAAACTGTTTTTT. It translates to CASRNRVAEKLFF.

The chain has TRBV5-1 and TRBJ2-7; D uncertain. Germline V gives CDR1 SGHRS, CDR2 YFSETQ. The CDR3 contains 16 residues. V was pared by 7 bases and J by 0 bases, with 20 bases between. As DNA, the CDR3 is TGCGCCAGCGGTTATGTCGGTCCGCCGAGCTCCTACGAGCAGTACTTC. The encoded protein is CASGYVGPPSSYEQYF.

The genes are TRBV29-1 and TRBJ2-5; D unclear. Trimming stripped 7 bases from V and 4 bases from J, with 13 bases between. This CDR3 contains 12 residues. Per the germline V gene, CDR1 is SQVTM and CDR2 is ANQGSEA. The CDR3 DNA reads TGCAGCGGCATCACAGAAGCAGAGACCCAGTACTTC. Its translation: CSGITEAETQYF.

The CDR3 loop reads CASRGLAGGVGNYNEQFF. Written as DNA, the CDR3 is TGCGCCAGCAGAGGACTAGCGGGAGGGGTAGGGAACTACAATGAGCAGTTCTTC. The V and J genes are TRBV5-1 and TRBJ2-1, with 15 bases matching TRBD2. The CDR3 consists of 18 residues. Germline V CDR1 and CDR2: SGHRS, YFSETQ. V was pared by 5 bases and J by 3 bases, with 9 bases of the junction left unmatched. Drawing the rest from reference TRBV5-1 and TRBJ2-1, the complete variable domain is KAGVTQTPRYLIKTRGQQVTLSCSPISGHRSVSWYQQTPGQGLQFLFEYFSETQRNKGNFPGRFSGRQFSNSRSEMNVSTLELGDSALYLCASRGLAGGVGNYNEQFFGPGTRLTVL.

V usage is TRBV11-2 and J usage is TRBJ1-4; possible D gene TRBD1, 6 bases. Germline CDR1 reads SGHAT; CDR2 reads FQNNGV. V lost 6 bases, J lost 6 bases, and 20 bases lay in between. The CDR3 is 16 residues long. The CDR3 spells CASRRPTGGAHEKLFF. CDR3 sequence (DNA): TGTGCCAGCAGACGACCCACGGGGGGGGCTCATGAAAAACTGTTTTTT.

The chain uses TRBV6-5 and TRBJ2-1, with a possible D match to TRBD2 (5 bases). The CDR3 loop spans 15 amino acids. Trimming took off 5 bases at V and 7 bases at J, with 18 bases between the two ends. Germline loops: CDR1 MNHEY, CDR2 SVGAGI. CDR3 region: CASSHGLARRNEQFF. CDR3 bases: TGTGCCAGCAGTCATGGACTTGCCCGGCGAAATGAGCAGTTCTTC.

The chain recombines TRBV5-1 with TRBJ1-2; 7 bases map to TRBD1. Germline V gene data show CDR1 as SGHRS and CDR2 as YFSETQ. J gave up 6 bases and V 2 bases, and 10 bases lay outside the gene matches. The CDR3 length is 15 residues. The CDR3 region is CASSLQTDREDGYTF. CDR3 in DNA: TGCGCCAGCAGCTTACAAACCGACAGGGAGGATGGCTACACCTTC. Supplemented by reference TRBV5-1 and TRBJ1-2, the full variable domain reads KAGVTQTPRYLIKTRGQQVTLSCSPISGHRSVSWYQQTPGQGLQFLFEYFSETQRNKGNFPGRFSGRQFSNSRSEMNVSTLELGDSALYLCASSLQTDREDGYTFGSGTRLTVV.

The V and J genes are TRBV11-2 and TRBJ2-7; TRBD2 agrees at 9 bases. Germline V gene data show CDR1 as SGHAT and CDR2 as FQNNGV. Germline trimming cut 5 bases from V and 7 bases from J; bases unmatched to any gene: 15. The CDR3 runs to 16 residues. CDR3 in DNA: TGTGCCAGCAGCCCAATTAAAAGCGGGGGGCTAGGGGAGCAGTACTTC. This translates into CASSPIKSGGLGEQYF.

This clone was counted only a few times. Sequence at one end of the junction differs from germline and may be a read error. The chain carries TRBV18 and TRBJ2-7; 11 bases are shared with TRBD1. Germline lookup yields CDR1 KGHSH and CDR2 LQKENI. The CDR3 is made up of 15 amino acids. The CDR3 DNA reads TGTGCCAGCGCACCGTGGGACAGGGGGTCCTACGAGCAGTACTTC. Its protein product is CASAPWDRGSYEQYF.

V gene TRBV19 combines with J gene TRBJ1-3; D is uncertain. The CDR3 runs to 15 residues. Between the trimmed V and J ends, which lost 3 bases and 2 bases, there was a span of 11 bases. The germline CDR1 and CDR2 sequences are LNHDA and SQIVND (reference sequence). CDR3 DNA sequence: TGTGCCAGTAGTATCAGGTGGCAGACTGGAAACACCATATATTTT. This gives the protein CASSIRWQTGNTIYF.

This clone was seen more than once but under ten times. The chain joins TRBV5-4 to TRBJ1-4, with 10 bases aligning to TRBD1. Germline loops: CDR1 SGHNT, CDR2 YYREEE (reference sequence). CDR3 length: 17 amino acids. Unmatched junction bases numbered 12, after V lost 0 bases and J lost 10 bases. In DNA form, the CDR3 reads TGTGCCAGCAGCTTGGGCTCAACCGGGACAGGGGATGCAAAACTGTTTTTT. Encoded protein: CASSLGSTGTGDAKLFF.

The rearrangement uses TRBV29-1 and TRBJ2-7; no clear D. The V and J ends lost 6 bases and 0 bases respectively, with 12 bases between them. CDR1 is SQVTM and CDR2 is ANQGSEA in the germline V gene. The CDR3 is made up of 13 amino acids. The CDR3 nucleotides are TGCAGCGTAGGGTTGACGAGCTCCTACGAGCAGTACTTC. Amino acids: CSVGLTSSYEQYF.

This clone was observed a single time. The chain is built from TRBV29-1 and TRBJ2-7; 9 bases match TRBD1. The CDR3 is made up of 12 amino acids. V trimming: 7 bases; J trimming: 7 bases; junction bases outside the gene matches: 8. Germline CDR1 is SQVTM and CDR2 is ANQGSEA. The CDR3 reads CSALQGAGEQYF. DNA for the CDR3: TGCAGCGCCCTACAGGGGGCGGGTGAGCAGTACTTC.